The clone carrying this T cell receptor beta chain was detected ten times or more. The antigen is not known. One entry per CDR3 protein results from TCRdb running MiXCR on the RT-PCR reads. The sample carries approximately 530,000 distinct CDR3 sequences, 6% to 9% recorded once. Germline V gene sequence: CDR1 SGHVS, CDR2 FQNEAQ. The CDR3 sequence is 14 residues long. The V and J ends lost 5 bases and 3 bases respectively, with 14 bases between them. The source of the sample is a study of response to subunit inactivated influenza vaccine. Study-level findings and limits: Few new T cells, the authors suggested, are recruited by each seasonal influenza vaccination.

The sequenced sample was PBMCs from blood, obtained less than 25 months after vaccination. The TCR originated in a man aged 45-69 years who received an inactivated influenza vaccine. The chain is built from TRBV7-8 and TRBJ2-7, with TRBD1 as a possible D gene (5 bases). The CDR3 DNA is TGTGCCAGCAGCCTCCAAGGGGCTAGCTACGAGCAGTACTTC. Translation gives CASSLQGASYEQYF.